Each of the 4 T cell receptor beta chains below was sequenced from the same sample in a study of blood T cell repertoires in COVID-19. Data came from immunoSEQ multiplex PCR; TCRdb stores just in-frame clones and leaves some out. The sample holds around 26,000 clones; approximately 82% are singletons and the top ten take roughly 30%. Input material: peripheral blood. These receptors were obtained from a human donor in a cohort sampled during active COVID-19.

The chain employs TRBV28 and TRBJ1-4; D is unresolved. Germline V gene lookup returns CDR1 MDHEN and CDR2 SYDVKM. V lost 7 bases and J lost 5, with 11 bases in between. The CDR3 totals 13 residues. The CDR3 is CASKRRKNEKLFF. DNA of the CDR3: TGTGCCAGCAAAAGGCGGAAGAATGAAAAACTGTTTTTT. Full variable domain (outside the CDR3, taken from reference TRBV28 and TRBJ1-4): DVKVTQSSRYLVKRTGEKVFLECVQDMDHENMFWYRQDPGLGLRLIYFSYDVKMKEKGDIPEGYSVSREKKERFSLILESASTNQTSMYLCASKRRKNEKLFFGSGTQLSVL.

The rearrangement links TRBV5-1 to TRBJ1-2; D unclear. The CDR3 consists of 14 residues. Germline CDR1 reads SGHRS; CDR2 reads YFSETQ. Trimming cost V 3 bases and J 4 bases, with 13 bases left between them. The CDR3 DNA reads TGCGCCAGCAGCTCCGAGGGAACTCCCTATGGCTACACCTTC. The encoded protein is CASSSEGTPYGYTF.

The chain links TRBV7-2 to TRBJ1-1; D is undetermined. The germline V and J ends were trimmed by 5 bases and 0 bases, with 7 bases remaining between them. CDR3 length equals 13 residues. CDR1 is SGHTA and CDR2 is FQGNSA in the germline V gene. CDR3 in amino acids: CASSAGLNTEAFF. The CDR3 bases are TGTGCCAGCAGCGCTGGGCTGAACACTGAAGCTTTCTTT.

This clone is a singleton in its sample. This chain joins TRBV2 and TRBJ2-3, with TRBD2 as a possible D gene (6 bases). Germline loops: CDR1 SNHLY, CDR2 FYNNEI. Between the trimmed V and J ends, which lost 6 bases and 7 bases, there was a span of 14 bases. The CDR3 is 13 amino acids. The CDR3 protein is CASRARGGNTQYF. The DNA for the CDR3 is TGTGCCAGCAGGGCCCGCGGAGGGAATACGCAGTATTTT.